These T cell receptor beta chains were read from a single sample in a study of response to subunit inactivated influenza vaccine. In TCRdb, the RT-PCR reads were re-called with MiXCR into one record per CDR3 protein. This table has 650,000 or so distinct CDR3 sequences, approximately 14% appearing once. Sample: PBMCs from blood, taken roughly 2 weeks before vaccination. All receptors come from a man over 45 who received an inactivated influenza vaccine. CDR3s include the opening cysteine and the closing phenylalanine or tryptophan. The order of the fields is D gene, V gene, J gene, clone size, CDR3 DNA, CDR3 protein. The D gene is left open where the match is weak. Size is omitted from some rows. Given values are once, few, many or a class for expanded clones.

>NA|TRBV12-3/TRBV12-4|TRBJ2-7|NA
TGTGCCAGCAGAGGTACACAGGATATCTCCTACGAGCAGTACTTC
CASRGTQDISYEQYF
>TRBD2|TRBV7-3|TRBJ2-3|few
TGTGCCAGCAGCTTAATTGCCGGGAGGGATTCAGATACGCAGTATTTT
CASSLIAGRDSDTQYF
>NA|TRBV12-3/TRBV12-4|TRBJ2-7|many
TGTGCCAGCAGCTACGGGGCTGGACCCTACGAGCAGTACTTC
CASSYGAGPYEQYF
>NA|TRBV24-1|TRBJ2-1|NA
TGTGCCACCAGTGATTCCCAAGTGGCGGGGCTCTACAATGAGCAGTTCTTC
CATSDSQVAGLYNEQFF
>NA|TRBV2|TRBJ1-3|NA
TGTGCCAGCAGCCCCAGGGTTGGCTCTGGAAACACCATATATTTT
CASSPRVGSGNTIYF
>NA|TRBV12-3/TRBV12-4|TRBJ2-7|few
TGTGCCAGCAGTTTAGCGCTGGGGAGCTACGAGCAGTACTTC
CASSLALGSYEQYF
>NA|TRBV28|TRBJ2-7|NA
TGTGCCAGCAGATACGGGGCTGGCGAGCAGTACTTC
CASRYGAGEQYF
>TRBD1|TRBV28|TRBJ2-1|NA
TGTGCCAGCAGGGGGACAGAGGTCTACAATGAGCAGTTCTTC
CASRGTEVYNEQFF
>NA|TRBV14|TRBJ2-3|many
TGTGCCAGCAGCCCTCACCACTATAGCACAGATACGCAGTATTTT
CASSPHHYSTDTQYF
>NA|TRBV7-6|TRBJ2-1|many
TGTGCCAGCAGCTTACGGCAGGCCTCCTACAATGAGCAGTTCTTC
CASSLRQASYNEQFF
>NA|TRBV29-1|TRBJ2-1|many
TGCAGCGTTGGGGGGGCGTCCTACAATGAGCAGTTCTTC
CSVGGASYNEQFF
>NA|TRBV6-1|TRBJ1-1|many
TGTGCCAGCAATGGACCCGGCGGGGTTAACACTGAAGCTTTCTTT
CASNGPGGVNTEAFF
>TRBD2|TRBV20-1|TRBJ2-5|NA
TGCAGTGCTAGGGTGACTAGCGGGGGCGAGACCCAGTACTTC
CSARVTSGGETQYF
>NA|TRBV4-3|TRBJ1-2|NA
TGCGCCAGCAGCCAAGATCGCACACCTTATGGCTACACCTTC
CASSQDRTPYGYTF
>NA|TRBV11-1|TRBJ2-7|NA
TGTGCCAGCAGCTTAGGAGGGACCCGGGGCTCCTACGAGCAGTACTTC
CASSLGGTRGSYEQYF
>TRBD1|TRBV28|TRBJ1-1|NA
TGTGCCAGCAGTTCTTGGGACAGGGGGATCATGAACACTGAAGCTTTCTTT
CASSSWDRGIMNTEAFF
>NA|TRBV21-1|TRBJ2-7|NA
TGTGCCAGCAGCAATAGACAGGGGTGTAGCGAGCAGTACTTC
CASSNRQGCSEQYF
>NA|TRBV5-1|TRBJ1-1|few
TGCGCCAGCAGCTTGTTGGCGAGGGACACTGAAGCTTTCTTT
CASSLLARDTEAFF
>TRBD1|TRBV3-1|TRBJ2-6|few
TGTGCCAGCAGCCAAGAGATACAGGGGGATCGATCTGGGGCCAACGTCCTGACTTTC
CASSQEIQGDRSGANVLTF
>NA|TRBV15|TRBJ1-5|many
TGTGCCACCAGCAGAGAACATCAGCCCCAGCATTTT
CATSREHQPQHF
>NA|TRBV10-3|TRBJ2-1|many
TGTGCCATCAGTGCTCAGTCCTACAATGAGCAGTTCTTC
CAISAQSYNEQFF
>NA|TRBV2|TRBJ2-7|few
TGTGCCAGCAGGGCAGGGGAGAGGCAGTACTTC
CASRAGERQYF
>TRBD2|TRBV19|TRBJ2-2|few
TGTGCCAGTTTGCGGGAGACCGGGGAGCTGTTTTTT
CASLRETGELFF
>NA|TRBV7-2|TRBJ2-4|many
TGTGCCAGCAGCTTAGCAACCCTAGGGCAAAACATTCAGTACTTC
CASSLATLGQNIQYF
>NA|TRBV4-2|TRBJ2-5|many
TGTGCCAGCAGCCAAGATTTGATCATGGGGGAGACCCAGTACTTC
CASSQDLIMGETQYF
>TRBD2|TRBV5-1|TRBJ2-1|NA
TGCGCCAGCAGCGTCGGGAATAGCGGGGGGGCCGATGAGCAGTTCTTC
CASSVGNSGGADEQFF
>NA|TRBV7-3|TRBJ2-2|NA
TGTGCCAGCAGCTGGACAGACGGCACCGGGGAGCTGTTTTTT
CASSWTDGTGELFF
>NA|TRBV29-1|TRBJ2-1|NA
TGCAGCGGTGAGGGTAACTACAATGAGCAGTTCTTC
CSGEGNYNEQFF
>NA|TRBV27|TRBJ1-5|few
TGTGCCAGCAGCTTCGGGGGCGCGGGTCAGCCCCAGCATTTT
CASSFGGAGQPQHF
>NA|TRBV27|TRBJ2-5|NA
TGTGCCAGCAGTACCATGCCACAAGAGACCCAGTACTTC
CASSTMPQETQYF
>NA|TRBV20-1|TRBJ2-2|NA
TGCAGTGCTAGGGAAAACTCCCACACCGGGGAGCTGTTTTTT
CSARENSHTGELFF
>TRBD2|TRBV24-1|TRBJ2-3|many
TGTGCCACCAGTGAACGGGGGGGGACAGATACGCAGTATTTT
CATSERGGTDTQYF
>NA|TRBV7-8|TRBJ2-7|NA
TGTGCCTCCCAGATGGGGTTCACCTACGAGCAGTACTTC
CASQMGFTYEQYF
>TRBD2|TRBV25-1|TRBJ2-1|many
TGTGCCAGCAGTGAATACCCTAGCGGGAGCGGGAGGTACAATGAGCAGTTCTTC
CASSEYPSGSGRYNEQFF
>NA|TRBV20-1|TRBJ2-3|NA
TGCAGTGCTAGAGATGCGGGAGATACGCAGTATTTT
CSARDAGDTQYF
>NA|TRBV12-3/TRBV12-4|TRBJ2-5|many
TGTGCCAGCAGTTTTGGACGGCAAGAGACCCAGTACTTC
CASSFGRQETQYF
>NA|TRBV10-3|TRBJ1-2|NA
TGTGCCATCAGTGTTGCTAACTATGGCTACACCTTC
CAISVANYGYTF
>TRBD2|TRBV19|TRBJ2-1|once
TGTGCCAGTAGGACATCCGGGACTAGCGGGAGTATAGGCCGCGAGCAGTTCTTC
CASRTSGTSGSIGREQFF
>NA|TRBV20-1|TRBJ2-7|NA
TGCAGTGCTAGTGAAGGGGTCCCCGCCTACGAGCAGTACTTC
CSASEGVPAYEQYF
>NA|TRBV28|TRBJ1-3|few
TGTGCCAGCAGTTTTCCGTGGGGTGACCGGACTGGAAACACCATATATTTT
CASSFPWGDRTGNTIYF
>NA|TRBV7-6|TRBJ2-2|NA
TGTGCCAGCAGCTTATTCCTCAGCGTCGGGGAGCTGTTTTTT
CASSLFLSVGELFF
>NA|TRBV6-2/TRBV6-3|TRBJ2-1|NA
TGTGCCAGCTTGGGTGTGGGCTACAATGAGCAGTTCTTC
CASLGVGYNEQFF
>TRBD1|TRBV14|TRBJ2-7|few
TGTGCCAGCAAACAGACCGGGACAGGGAACGACGAGCAGTACTTC
CASKQTGTGNDEQYF
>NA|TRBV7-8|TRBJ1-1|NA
TGTGCCAGCAGCGGAGGCGTTGGGTGGCAGAGGAACACTGAAGCTTTCTTT
CASSGGVGWQRNTEAFF
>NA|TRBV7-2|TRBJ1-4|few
TGTGCCAGCAGCTTAGCACGGGGGGCTGGGGAAAAACTGTTTTTT
CASSLARGAGEKLFF
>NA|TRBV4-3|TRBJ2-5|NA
TGCGCCAGCAGCCAAGATACGGGGGAAGAGACCCAGTACTTC
CASSQDTGEETQYF
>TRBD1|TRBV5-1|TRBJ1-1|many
TGCGCCAGCAGCTTAACAGGGGCGCTTCTGAACACTGAAGCTTTCTTT
CASSLTGALLNTEAFF
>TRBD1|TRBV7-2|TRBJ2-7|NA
TGTGCCAGCAGCATACTGGGACAGGGATACGAGCAGTACTTC
CASSILGQGYEQYF
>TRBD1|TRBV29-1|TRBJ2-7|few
TGCAGCGTTGAAGGGGGACAGGGACTCTACGAGCAGTACTTC
CSVEGGQGLYEQYF
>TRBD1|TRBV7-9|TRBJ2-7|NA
TGTGCCAGCAGCTTAGTTATAGGGGGCCTTAGCTCCTACGAGCAGTACTTC
CASSLVIGGLSSYEQYF
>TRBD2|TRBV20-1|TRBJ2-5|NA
TGCAGTGCTAGAGTCATGAAGACTAGCCGTCAAGAGACCCAGTACTTC
CSARVMKTSRQETQYF
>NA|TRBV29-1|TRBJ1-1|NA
TGCAGCGTTGAGAACCGAGGCAGGACCACTGAAGCTTTCTTT
CSVENRGRTTEAFF
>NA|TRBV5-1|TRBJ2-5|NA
TGCGCCAGCAGCGTTACAGGGCCCCAAGAGACCCAGTACTTC
CASSVTGPQETQYF
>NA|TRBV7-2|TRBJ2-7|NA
TGTGCCAGCAGCTTAGCCGGAGGGGCTGGCTACGAGCAGTACTTC
CASSLAGGAGYEQYF